The 12 T cell receptor beta chains below all came from one sample that was sequenced in a study of vaccination and CD4 T cells after COVID-19. No antigen has been assigned to these receptors. The Oncomine TCR Beta short-read assay sequenced DNA from cultured CD4+ T cells. From the PCR reads, TCRdb called clonotypes with MiXCR, one entry per CDR3 protein. The sample has under 25,000 distinct CDR3 sequences, 45% to 50% seen once. The treatment is: roughly 10-day PBMC culture with coronavirus spike peptide pools or control peptides (ViraFEST assay). The sample taken for sequencing was cultured CD4+ T cells from blood. These receptors all come from a human donor with COVID-19.

CDR3 residues: CASSHGSGQPHEQYF. CDR3 coding DNA: TGTGCCAGCAGCCACGGTTCCGGACAGCCTCACGAGCAGTACTTC. V usage is TRBV6-2 or TRBV6-3 and J usage is TRBJ2-7; D possibly corresponds to TRBD1 (6 bases). Germline V gene sequence: CDR1 MNHEY, CDR2 SVGEGT. V dropped 6 bases and J dropped 5 bases, with 20 bases sitting between them. CDR3 length equals 15 residues.

The genes are TRBV24-1 and TRBJ2-3, with D perhaps matching TRBD1 (5 bases). This CDR3 is 14 amino acids long. The V gene's germline CDR1 is KGHDR and CDR2 SFDVKD. The V gene lost 7 bases and the J gene lost 0 bases, with 10 bases spanning the gap. The CDR3 reads CATRGQGSTDTQYF. The CDR3, as DNA: TGTGCCACCAGGGGCCAGGGAAGCACAGATACGCAGTATTTT.

This chain connects TRBV20-1 to TRBJ1-4; tentatively, D is TRBD1 (6 bases). Germline V gene sequence: CDR1 DFQATT, CDR2 SNEGSKA (reference sequence). The CDR3 contains 14 residues. The V end lost 0 bases, the J end lost 6 bases, and 11 bases lay between the germline ends. The CDR3 coding sequence is TGCAGTGCTAGAGATAACAGGGTTGATGAAAAACTGTTTTTT. Translating gives CSARDNRVDEKLFF.

The chain carries TRBV11-3 and TRBJ2-3, with 7 bases fitting TRBD2. In germline, CDR1 is SGHNT, CDR2 YENEEA. The CDR3 is 19 residues long. The J segment lost 0 bases and the V segment lost 0 bases, leaving 12 bases of the junction unmatched. CDR3 amino acids: CASSLDGRGRSYSTDTQYF. CDR3 bases: TGTGCCAGCAGCTTAGATGGGCGGGGGAGATCTTATAGCACAGATACGCAGTATTTT.

This chain connects TRBV20-1 to TRBJ2-2; 8 bases agree with TRBD1. This CDR3 is 15 amino acids long. With 1 base clipped from V and 4 bases from J, the junction kept 5 bases outside the gene matches. Germline CDR1 and CDR2: DFQATT and SNEGSKA (reference sequence). The CDR3 nucleotides read TGCAGTGCTAGAGTTCACAGGGGGTCCACCGGGGAGCTGTTTTTT. It yields the protein CSARVHRGSTGELFF.

The chain has TRBV27 and TRBJ1-2; a weak D match, TRBD1 (6 bases). The CDR3 is made up of 14 amino acids. Germline loops: CDR1 MNHEY, CDR2 SMNVEV (reference sequence). Trimming took 5 bases from V and 8 from J, leaving 18 bases between them. The CDR3 DNA follows: TGTGCCAGCAGTACAGGGAGAGGAACAAGAGGCTACACCTTC. Residues: CASSTGRGTRGYTF.

J is TRBJ1-4 and V is TRBV20-1, with D unresolved. V was trimmed by 0 bases and J by 4 bases, leaving 12 bases between them. The CDR3 length is 15 residues. Per the germline V gene, CDR1 is DFQATT and CDR2 is SNEGSKA (reference sequence). In DNA, the CDR3 is TGCAGTGCTAGAGATGGAAACGGCAATAATGAAAAACTGTTTTTT. It codes for CSARDGNGNNEKLFF.

CDR3: CSARDLGATNEKLFF. The CDR3 DNA is TGCAGTGCTAGAGATCTCGGGGCGACTAATGAAAAACTGTTTTTT. V and J are TRBV20-1 and TRBJ1-4; D is possibly TRBD1 (5 bases). The germline V gene has CDR1 DFQATT and CDR2 SNEGSKA (reference sequence). The CDR3 covers 15 residues. Trimming took off 0 bases at V and 2 bases at J, with 10 bases between the two ends.

This chain connects TRBV7-8 to TRBJ2-7; 7 bases are a match to TRBD2. Looked up from germline, CDR1 is SGHVS and CDR2 is FQNEAQ. The junction had 2 bases not matched to a gene; V was cut back by 1 base and J by 5 bases. This CDR3 comprises 13 residues. The CDR3 DNA is TGTGCCAGCAGCTTAGACGGGGGGAACGAGCAGTACTTC. Amino acid sequence: CASSLDGGNEQYF.

V and J are TRBV4-2 and TRBJ2-3, with TRBD1 identical over 9 bases. Germline CDR1 and CDR2: LGHNA and YNFKEQ. The CDR3 is 17 amino acids. Germline trimming cut 0 bases from V and 4 bases from J; bases unmatched to any gene: 8. The CDR3: CASSQDTTGGHADTQYF. Written as DNA, the CDR3 is TGTGCCAGCAGCCAAGATACCACAGGGGGCCACGCAGATACGCAGTATTTT.

The J gene is TRBJ1-5, the V gene TRBV6-1; unclear D gene. Per the germline V gene, CDR1 is MNHNS and CDR2 is SASEGT. With 5 bases removed from V and 2 bases from J, the gap between germline ends came to 10 bases. The CDR3 extends over 14 amino acids. The CDR3 DNA follows: TGTGCCAGCAGTCAGGACTGGGGCAATCAGCCCCAGCATTTT. Translation: CASSQDWGNQPQHF.

V is TRBV7-8 and J is TRBJ2-6; no clear D. The CDR3 extends over 14 amino acids. The ends were cut back, 11 bases at V and 0 bases at J, with 11 bases in the middle. CDR1 and CDR2 (germline): SGHVS, FQNEAQ. This chain's CDR3 is CAGALNSGANVLTF. CDR3 nucleotide sequence: TGTGCCGGAGCACTGAACTCTGGGGCCAACGTCCTGACTTTC.